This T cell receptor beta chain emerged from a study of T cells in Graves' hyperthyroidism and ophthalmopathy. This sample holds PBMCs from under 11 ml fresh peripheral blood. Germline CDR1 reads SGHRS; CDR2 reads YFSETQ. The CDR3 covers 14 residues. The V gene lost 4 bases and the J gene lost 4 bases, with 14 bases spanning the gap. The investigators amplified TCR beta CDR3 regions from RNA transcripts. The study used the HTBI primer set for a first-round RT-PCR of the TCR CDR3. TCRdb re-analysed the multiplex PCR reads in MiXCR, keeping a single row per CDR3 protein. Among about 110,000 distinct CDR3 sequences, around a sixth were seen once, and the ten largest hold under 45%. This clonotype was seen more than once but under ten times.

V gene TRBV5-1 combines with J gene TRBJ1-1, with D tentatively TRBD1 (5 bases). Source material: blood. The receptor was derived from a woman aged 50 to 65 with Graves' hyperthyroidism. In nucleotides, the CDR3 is TGCGCCAGCAGCCTGGGAGCAGGGAGCACTGAAGCTTTCTTT. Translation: CASSLGAGSTEAFF.